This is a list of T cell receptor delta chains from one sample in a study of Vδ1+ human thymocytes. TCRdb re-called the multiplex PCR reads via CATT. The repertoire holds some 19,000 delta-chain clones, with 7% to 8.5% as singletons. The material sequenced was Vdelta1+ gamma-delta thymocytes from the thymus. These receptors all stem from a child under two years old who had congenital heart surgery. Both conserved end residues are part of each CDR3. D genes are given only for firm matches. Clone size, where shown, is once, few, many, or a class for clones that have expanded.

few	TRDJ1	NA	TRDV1	TGTGCTCTTGGGGAACTAGTTTTTAGAGGAACCGATAAACTCATCTTT	CALGELVFRGTDKLIF
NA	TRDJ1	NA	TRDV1	TGTGCTCTTGGGGAACTAGCCCCCGGGCCGAGTGACACCGATAAACTCATCTTT	CALGELAPGPSDTDKLIF
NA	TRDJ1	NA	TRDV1	TGTGCTCTTGGGGTTACCAATTGGCTGGGCCCACTTAAACTCATCTTT	CALGVTNWLGPLKLIF
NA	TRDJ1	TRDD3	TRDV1	TGTGCTGGCGTACTGGGGGATAAACTCATCTTT	CAGVLGDKLIF
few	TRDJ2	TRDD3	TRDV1	TGTGCTCTTACCTACCCTTCCGTACTGGGGGACCCAGCTTTGACAGCACAACTCTTCTTT	CALTYPSVLGDPALTAQLFF
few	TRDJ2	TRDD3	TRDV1	TGTGCTCTTGGGGATCGCGGTCAGGGGGATACAAGGACAGCACAACTCTTCTTT	CALGDRGQGDTRTAQLFF
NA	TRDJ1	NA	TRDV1	TGTGCTCTTGGGGAACTTTATGGTGTGGGGGGACACACCGATAAACTCATCTTT	CALGELYGVGGHTDKLIF
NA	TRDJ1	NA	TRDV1	TGTGCTCTTGGGGAAAGCGTAGAGGGCTCAGGGACCGATAAACTCATCTTT	CALGESVEGSGTDKLIF
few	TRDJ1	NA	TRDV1	TGTGCTCTTGGGGACCGGCCCGTCCGGGGGGGCCCCTATAAACTCATCTTT	CALGDRPVRGGPYKLIF
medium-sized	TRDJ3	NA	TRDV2	TGTGCCTGTGAGTCTACCCCGGCAAGCTCCTGGGACACCCGACAGATGTTTTTC	CACESTPASSWDTRQMFF
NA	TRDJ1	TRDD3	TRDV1	TGTGCTCTTGGGGAACTATTTCCCATTACTGGGGGACCCTCGTACACCGATAAACTCATCTTT	CALGELFPITGGPSYTDKLIF
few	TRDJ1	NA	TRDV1	TGTGCGATTAACAGAGGCCTTCCTACGACTGGGGGATTTTACACCGATAAACTCATCTTT	CAINRGLPTTGGFYTDKLIF
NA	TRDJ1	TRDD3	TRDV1	TGTGCTCTTGGGGAATCATATCCTACTGGGGGATACGCCGATAAACTCATCTTT	CALGESYPTGGYADKLIF
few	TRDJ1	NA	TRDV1	TGTGCTCTTGGGGAACCTCCCGTGGTGGGGAAATACCGCACCGATAAACTCATCTTT	CALGEPPVVGKYRTDKLIF
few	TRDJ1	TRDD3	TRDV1	TGTGCTCTTGGGGAACTTCCCTCATCCGTACTGGGGATACCCCAACCCGATAAACTCATCTTT	CALGELPSSVLGIPQPDKLIF
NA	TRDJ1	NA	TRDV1	TGTGCTCTTGGGGAAGCCTTCCCGGATCGGAATGAGGTGGCGCGCGCGTCCGATAAACTCATCTTT	CALGEAFPDRNEVARASDKLIF
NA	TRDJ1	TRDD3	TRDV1	TGTGCTCTTGGGGAACAAACCTCCTCCGGTAGTGGGGGATTCTGGTATGGGCTCATCTTT	CALGEQTSSGSGGFWYGLIF
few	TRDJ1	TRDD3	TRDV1	TGTGCTCTTGGAGGGGGCCTTCCGAATTACTTGGGGGATACCTTCCAACTCATCTTT	CALGGGLPNYLGDTFQLIF
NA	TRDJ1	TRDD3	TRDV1	TGTGCTCTTGGGGAAGGTTTCCGGAGGGGGATAGTCGGGTTGAAACTCATCTTT	CALGEGFRRGIVGLKLIF
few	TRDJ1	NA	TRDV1	TGTGCTCTTGGGGAAGTCCAAGGTTCGGTCCTTCGTTCCCTTATAGCCGTGGATAAACTCATCTTT	CALGEVQGSVLRSLIAVDKLIF
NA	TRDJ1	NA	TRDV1	TGCGCTCTTGGGATATTTACCGGCTATGAATTCTGGCTCACCGATAAACTCATCTTT	CALGIFTGYEFWLTDKLIF
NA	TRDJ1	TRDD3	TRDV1	TGTGCTCTTGGGGTCGGCCTTCCTACTGGGGGATACGTTTCTAAACTCATCTTT	CALGVGLPTGGYVSKLIF
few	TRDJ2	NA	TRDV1	TGTGCTCTTGGGGAACTATCCTCGGGGACGACAGCACAACTCTTCTTT	CALGELSSGTTAQLFF
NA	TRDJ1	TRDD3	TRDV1	TGTGCTCTTGGGGAACGGGGGGGGGATACGCCCCATTACACCGATAAACTCATCTTT	CALGERGGDTPHYTDKLIF
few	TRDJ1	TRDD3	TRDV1	TGTGCTCTTGGGCGGCCTCCCCGTACTGGGGGATACCCCGATAAACTCATCTTT	CALGRPPRTGGYPDKLIF
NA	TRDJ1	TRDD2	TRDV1	TGTGCTCTTGGGGAGCTAAGCCTTCCTACGTCAGTAGTGCGGGCCGTAAAACTCATCTTT	CALGELSLPTSVVRAVKLIF
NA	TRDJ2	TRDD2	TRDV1	TGTGCTCTTGGGGAAGCCCCCCAGGCCTTCCTTCCTTACTGGTCAGCACAACTCTTCTTT	CALGEAPQAFLPYWSAQLFF
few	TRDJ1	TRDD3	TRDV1	TGTGCTCTTGGGGATTTCTCAAAAATCCTTCCTTCTGACCTACTGGGGGATACGGCCGATAAACTCATCTTT	CALGDFSKILPSDLLGDTADKLIF
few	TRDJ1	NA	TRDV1	TGTGCTCTTGGGGCCTACGAGCTGGGTTCCACCGATAAACTCATCTTT	CALGAYELGSTDKLIF
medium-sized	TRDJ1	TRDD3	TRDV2	TGTGCCTGTGACACCCAACCTCAAACTGGGGGATTCGATAAACTCATCTTT	CACDTQPQTGGFDKLIF
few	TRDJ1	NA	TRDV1	TGTGCTCTTGGGGAACTGGTCGCCACAGAGCGAGGTCGGCGTATCCATAACACCGATAAACTCATCTTT	CALGELVATERGRRIHNTDKLIF
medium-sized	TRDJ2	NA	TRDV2	TGTGCCTGTGGGGCCGTGACAGCACAACTCTTCTTT	CACGAVTAQLFF
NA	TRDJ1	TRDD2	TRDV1	TGTGCTCTTGGTGGCCTTCCTACGTTTCGGGGGGATCTGACCGATAAACTCATCTTT	CALGGLPTFRGDLTDKLIF
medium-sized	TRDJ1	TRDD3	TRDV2	TGTGCCTGTGTGGTCCTTACTGGGGGATACGCGACGAGTGGACTCATCTTT	CACVVLTGGYATSGLIF
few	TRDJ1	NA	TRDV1	TGTGCTCTTGGGGAACGACCTATTCGGACCGATAAACTCATCTTT	CALGERPIRTDKLIF
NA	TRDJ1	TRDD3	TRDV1	TGTGCTCTTGGGGAAGCGGCCCCTACTGGGGGATACGCCGTAGCAGAGGCACATAAACTCATCTTT	CALGEAAPTGGYAVAEAHKLIF
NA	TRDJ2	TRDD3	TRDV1	TGTGCTCTTGGGGAAGGAGGGTCTGGGGGATACGCGTATCCCCAACTCTTCTTT	CALGEGGSGGYAYPQLFF
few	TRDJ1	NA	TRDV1	TGTGCTCTTGGGGAAACGCATCCTACTTCCCCCCCGGGGGATTTTGGAGGACGCCGAAAAAAAAAACTCATCTTT	CALGETHPTSPPGDFGGRRKKKLIF